This entry describes one T cell receptor (beta chain). Deletions cut 3 bases from V and 4 bases from J, with 8 bases between. The germline gives CDR1 SGHNT, CDR2 YYREEE (reference sequence). The CDR3 length is 12 residues. The repertoire was sequenced with immunoSEQ multiplex PCR; TCRdb's copy has only in-frame clones and lacks some. Found here are 130,000 or so clones, roughly 93% of them singletons; the top ten hold 1% to 1.4%. The sample belongs to a study of T cell responses to AZD1222 COVID-19 vaccine. Specimen: peripheral blood, collected 28 days after the second AZD1222 dose. This receptor was taken from an adult who received the AZD1222 COVID-19 vaccine. This chain links TRBV5-4 with TRBJ2-7, with D perhaps matching TRBD2 (6 bases). CDR3 amino acids: CASSSGDYEQYF. The CDR3 coding sequence is TGTGCCAGCAGCTCGGGAGATTACGAGCAGTACTTC.